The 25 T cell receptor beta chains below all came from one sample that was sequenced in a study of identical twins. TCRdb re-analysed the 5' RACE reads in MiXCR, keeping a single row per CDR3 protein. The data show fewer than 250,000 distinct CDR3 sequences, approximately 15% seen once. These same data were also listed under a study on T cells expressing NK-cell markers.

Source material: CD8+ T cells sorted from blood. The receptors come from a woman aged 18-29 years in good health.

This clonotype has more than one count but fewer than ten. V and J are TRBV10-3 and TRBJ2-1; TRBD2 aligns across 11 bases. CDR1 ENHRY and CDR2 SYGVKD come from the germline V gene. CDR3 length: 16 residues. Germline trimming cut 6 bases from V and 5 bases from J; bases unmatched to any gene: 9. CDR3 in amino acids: CAISGPTSGGDNEQFF. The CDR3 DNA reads TGTGCCATCAGCGGCCCTACTAGCGGGGGAGACAATGAGCAGTTCTTC.

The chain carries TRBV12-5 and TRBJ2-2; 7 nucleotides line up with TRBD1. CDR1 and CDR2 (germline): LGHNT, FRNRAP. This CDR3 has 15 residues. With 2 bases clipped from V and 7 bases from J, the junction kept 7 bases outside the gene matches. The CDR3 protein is CASGLKGGPHGELFF. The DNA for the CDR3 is TGTGCTAGTGGTTTGAAAGGGGGCCCCCACGGGGAGCTGTTTTTT.

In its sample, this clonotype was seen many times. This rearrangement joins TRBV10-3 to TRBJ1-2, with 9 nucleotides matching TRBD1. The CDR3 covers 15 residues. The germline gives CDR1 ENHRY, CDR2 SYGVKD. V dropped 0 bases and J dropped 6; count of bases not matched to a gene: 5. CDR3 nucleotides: TGTGCCATCAGTGAGTCCCGGGACAGGGTTGATGGCTACACCTTC. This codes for CAISESRDRVDGYTF.

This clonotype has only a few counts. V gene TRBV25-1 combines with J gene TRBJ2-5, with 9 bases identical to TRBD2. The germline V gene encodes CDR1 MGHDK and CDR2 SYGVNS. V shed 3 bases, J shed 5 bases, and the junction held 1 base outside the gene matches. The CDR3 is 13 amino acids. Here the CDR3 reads CASSDAGGETQYF. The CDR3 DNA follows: TGTGCCAGCAGTGATGCGGGGGGGGAGACCCAGTACTTC.

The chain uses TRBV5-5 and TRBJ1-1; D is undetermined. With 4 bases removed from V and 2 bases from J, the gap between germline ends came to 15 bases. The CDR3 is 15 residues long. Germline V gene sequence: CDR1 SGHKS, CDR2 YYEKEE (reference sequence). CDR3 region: CASSVGGRANTEAFF. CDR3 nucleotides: TGTGCCAGCAGCGTGGGTGGCAGAGCCAACACTGAAGCTTTCTTT.

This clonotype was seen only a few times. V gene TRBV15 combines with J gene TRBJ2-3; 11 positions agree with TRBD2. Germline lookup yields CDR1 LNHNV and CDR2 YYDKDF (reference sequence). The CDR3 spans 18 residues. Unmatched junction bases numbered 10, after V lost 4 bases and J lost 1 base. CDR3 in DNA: TGTGCCACCAGCACATTACCAATGACTAGCGGGGGCACAGATACGCAGTATTTT. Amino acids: CATSTLPMTSGGTDTQYF. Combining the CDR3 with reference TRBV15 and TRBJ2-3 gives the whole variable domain DAMVIQNPRYQVTQFGKPVTLSCSQTLNHNVMYWYQQKSSQAPKLLFHYYDKDFNNEADTPDNFQSRRPNTSFCFLDIRSPGLGDTAMYLCATSTLPMTSGGTDTQYFGPGTRLTVL.

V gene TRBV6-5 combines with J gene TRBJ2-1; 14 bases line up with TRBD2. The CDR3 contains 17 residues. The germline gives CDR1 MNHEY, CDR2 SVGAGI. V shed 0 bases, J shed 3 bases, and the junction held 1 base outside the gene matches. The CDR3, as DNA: TGTGCCAGCAGTTACTCGGGACTAGCGGGGGTCTACAATGAGCAGTTCTTC. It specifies CASSYSGLAGVYNEQFF.

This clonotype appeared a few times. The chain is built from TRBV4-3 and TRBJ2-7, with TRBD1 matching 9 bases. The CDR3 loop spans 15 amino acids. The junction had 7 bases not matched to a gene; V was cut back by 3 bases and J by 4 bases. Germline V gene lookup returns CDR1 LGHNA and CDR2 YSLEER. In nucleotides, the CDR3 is TGCGCCAGCAGCCACTCGGACAGGGGAGGATACGAGCAGTACTTC. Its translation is CASSHSDRGGYEQYF.

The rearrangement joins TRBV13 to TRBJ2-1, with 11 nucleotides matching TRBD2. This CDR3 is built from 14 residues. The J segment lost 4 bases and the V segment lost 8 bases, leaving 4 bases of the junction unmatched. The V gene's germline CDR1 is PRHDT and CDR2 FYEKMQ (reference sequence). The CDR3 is CASSRLAGYNEQFF. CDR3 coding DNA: TGTGCCAGCTCAAGACTAGCGGGATACAATGAGCAGTTCTTC.

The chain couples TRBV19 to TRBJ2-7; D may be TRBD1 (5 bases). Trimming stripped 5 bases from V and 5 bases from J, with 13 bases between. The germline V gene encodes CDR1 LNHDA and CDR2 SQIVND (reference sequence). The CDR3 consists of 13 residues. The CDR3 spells CASSLQGRNEQYF. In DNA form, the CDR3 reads TGTGCCAGTAGTCTTCAGGGCCGGAACGAGCAGTACTTC.

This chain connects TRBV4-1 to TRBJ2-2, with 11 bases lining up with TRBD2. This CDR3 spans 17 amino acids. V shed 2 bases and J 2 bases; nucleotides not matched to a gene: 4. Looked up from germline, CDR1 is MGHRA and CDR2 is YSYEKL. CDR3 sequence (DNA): TGCGCCAGCAGCCAAAGAACTAGCGGGGGAAACACCGGGGAGCTGTTTTTT. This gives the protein CASSQRTSGGNTGELFF.

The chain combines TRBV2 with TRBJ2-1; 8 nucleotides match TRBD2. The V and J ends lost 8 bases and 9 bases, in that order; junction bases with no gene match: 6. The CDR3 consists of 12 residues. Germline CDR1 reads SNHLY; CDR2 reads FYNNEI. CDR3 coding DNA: TGTGCCAGCGGGACTAGTATCGGTGAGCAGTTCTTC. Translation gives CASGTSIGEQFF.

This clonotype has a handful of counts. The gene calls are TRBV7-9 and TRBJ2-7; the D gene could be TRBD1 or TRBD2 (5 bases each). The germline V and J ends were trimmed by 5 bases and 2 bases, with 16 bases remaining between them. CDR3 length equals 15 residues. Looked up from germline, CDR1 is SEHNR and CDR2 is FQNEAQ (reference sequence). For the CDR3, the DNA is TGTGCCAGCAGCCGGGGCGGGCACGGGCCCTACGAGCAGTACTTC. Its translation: CASSRGGHGPYEQYF. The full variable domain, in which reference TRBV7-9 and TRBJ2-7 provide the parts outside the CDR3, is DTGVSQNPRHKITKRGQNVTFRCDPISEHNRLYWYRQTLGQGPEFLTYFQNEAQLEKSRLLSDRFSAERPKGSFSTLEIQRTEQGDSAMYLCASSRGGHGPYEQYFGPGTRLTVT.

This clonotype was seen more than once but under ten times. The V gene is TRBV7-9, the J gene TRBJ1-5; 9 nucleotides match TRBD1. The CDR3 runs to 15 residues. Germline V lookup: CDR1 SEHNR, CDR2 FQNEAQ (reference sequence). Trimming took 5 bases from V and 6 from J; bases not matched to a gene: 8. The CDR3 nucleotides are TGTGCCAGCAGCGGGACAGGGTATGTGGGTCAGCCCCAGCATTTT. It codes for CASSGTGYVGQPQHF.

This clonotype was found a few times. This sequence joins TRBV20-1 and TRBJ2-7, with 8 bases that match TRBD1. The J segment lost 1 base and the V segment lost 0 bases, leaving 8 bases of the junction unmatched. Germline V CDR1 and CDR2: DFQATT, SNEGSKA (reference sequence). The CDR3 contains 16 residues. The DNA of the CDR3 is TGCAGTGCTAGAGATCAAGGACAGGGCTTGTCCTACGAGCAGTACTTC. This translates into CSARDQGQGLSYEQYF.

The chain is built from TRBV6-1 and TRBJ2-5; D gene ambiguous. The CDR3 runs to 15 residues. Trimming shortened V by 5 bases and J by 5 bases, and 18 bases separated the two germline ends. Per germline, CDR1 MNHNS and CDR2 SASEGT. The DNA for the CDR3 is TGTGCCAGCAGTATCCGGACCTACGAACCGGAGACCCAGTACTTC. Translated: CASSIRTYEPETQYF.

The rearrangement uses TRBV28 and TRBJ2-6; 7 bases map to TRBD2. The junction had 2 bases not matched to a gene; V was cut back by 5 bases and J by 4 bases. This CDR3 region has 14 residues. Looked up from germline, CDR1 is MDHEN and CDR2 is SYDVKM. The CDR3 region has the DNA TGTGCCAGCAGTAGCGGGGCCGGGGCCAACGTCCTGACTTTC. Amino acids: CASSSGAGANVLTF. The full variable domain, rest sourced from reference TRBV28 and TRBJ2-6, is DVKVTQSSRYLVKRTGEKVFLECVQDMDHENMFWYRQDPGLGLRLIYFSYDVKMKEKGDIPEGYSVSREKKERFSLILESASTNQTSMYLCASSSGAGANVLTFGAGSRLTVL.

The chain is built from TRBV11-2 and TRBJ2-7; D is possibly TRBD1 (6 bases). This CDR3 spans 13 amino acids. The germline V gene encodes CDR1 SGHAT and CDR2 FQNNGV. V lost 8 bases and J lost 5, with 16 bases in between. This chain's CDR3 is CASREQGSHEQYF. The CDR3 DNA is TGTGCCAGCCGAGAGCAGGGGAGCCACGAGCAGTACTTC.

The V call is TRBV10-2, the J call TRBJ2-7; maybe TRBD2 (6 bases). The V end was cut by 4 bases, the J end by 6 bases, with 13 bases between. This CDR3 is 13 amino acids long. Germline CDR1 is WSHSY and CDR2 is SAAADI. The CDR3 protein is CASSVAGMVEQYF. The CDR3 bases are TGCGCCAGCAGTGTCGCGGGGATGGTCGAGCAGTACTTC.

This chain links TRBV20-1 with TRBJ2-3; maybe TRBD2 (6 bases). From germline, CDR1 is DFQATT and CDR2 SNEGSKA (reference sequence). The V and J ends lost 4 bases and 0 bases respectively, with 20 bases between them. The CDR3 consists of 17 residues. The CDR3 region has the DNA TGCAGTGCTATGGACACTGGGGTAGCGGTTAGCACAGATACGCAGTATTTT. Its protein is CSAMDTGVAVSTDTQYF.

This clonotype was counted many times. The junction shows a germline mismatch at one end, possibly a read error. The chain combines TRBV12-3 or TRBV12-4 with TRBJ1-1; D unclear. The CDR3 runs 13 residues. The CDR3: CASSFRGNTEAFF. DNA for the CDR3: TGCGCCAGCAGCTTCCGGGGGAACACTGAAGCTTTCTTT.

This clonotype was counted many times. CDR3 sequence: CASSSRRLLAASYNEQFF. CDR3 nucleotide sequence: TGTGCCAGCAGCTCGAGACGATTACTAGCGGCGTCCTACAATGAGCAGTTCTTC. The rearrangement uses TRBV7-6 and TRBJ2-1; 8 nucleotides agree with TRBD2. Per germline, CDR1 SGHVS and CDR2 FNYEAQ. J was trimmed by 1 base and V by 4 bases; bases with no gene match: 12. This CDR3 contains 18 residues. Full variable domain (remainder filled in from reference TRBV7-6 and TRBJ2-1): GAGVSQSPRYKVTKRGQDVALRCDPISGHVSLYWYRQALGQGPEFLTYFNYEAQQDKSGLPNDRFSAERPEGSISTLTIQRTEQRDSAMYRCASSSRRLLAASYNEQFFGPGTRLTVL.

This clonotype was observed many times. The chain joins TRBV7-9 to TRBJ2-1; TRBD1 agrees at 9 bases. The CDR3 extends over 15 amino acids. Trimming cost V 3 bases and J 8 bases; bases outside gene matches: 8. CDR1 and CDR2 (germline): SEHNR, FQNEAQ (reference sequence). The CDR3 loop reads CASSFRDRVSDEQFF. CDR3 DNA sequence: TGTGCCAGCAGCTTTCGGGACAGGGTATCGGATGAGCAGTTCTTC.

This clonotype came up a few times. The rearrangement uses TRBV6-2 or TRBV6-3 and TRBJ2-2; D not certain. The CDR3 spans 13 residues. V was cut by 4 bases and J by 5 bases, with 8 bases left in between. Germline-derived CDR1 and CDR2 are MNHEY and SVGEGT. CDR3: CASSFGRTGELFF. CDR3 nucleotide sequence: TGTGCCAGCAGTTTTGGCAGGACCGGGGAGCTGTTTTTT.

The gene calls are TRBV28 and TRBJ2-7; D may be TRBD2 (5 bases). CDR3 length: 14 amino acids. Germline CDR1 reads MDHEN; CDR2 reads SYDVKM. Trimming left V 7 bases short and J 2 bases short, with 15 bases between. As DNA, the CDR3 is TGTGCCAGCACCGAGCGTGAGAGGGCCTACGAGCAGTACTTC. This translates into CASTERERAYEQYF.